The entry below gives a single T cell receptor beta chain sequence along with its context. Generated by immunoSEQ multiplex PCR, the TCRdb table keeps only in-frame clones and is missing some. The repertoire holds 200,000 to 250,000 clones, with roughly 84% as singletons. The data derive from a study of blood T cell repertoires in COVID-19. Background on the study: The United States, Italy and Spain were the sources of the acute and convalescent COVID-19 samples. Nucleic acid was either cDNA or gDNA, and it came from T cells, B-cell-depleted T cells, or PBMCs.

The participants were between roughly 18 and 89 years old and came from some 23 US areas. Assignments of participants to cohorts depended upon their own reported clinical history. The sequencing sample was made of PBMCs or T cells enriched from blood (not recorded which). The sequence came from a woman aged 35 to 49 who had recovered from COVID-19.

CDR3 sequence reads: CASSQPGYGYTF. The CDR3 coding sequence is TGTGCCAGCAGCCAACCCGGGTATGGCTACACCTTC. V gene TRBV3-1 (or the pseudogene TRBV3-2) combines with J gene TRBJ1-2, with D unresolved. Germline lookup yields CDR1 LGHDT and CDR2 YNNKEL (reference sequence). Trimming removed 2 bases at V and 5 bases at J, with 6 bases between. CDR3 length: 12 residues.